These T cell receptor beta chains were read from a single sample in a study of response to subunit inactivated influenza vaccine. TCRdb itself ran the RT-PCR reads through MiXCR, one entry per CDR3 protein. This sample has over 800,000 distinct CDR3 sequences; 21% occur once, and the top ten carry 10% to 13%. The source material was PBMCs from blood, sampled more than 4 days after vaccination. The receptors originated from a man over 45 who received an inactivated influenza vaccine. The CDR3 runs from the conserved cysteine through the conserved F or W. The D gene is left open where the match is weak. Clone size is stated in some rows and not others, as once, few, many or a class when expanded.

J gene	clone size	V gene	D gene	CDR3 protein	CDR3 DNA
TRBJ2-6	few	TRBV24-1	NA	CATSDGGNAGANVLTF	TGTGCCACCAGTGATGGGGGAAATGCTGGGGCCAACGTCCTGACTTTC
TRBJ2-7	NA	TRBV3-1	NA	CASSRLSGTDYEQYF	TGTGCCAGCAGCCGTTTGAGCGGGACAGACTACGAGCAGTACTTC
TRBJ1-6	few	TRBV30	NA	CAWSWGSRGDNSPLHF	TGTGCCTGGAGTTGGGGATCCCGGGGGGATAATTCACCCCTCCACTTT
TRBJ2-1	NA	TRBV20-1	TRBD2	CSADPIKVGSGGHNEQFF	TGCAGTGCGGACCCCATCAAGGTTGGGAGCGGGGGGCACAATGAGCAGTTCTTC
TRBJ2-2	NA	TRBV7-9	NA	CASRFLTGELFF	TGTGCCAGCAGATTCCTCACCGGGGAGCTGTTTTTT
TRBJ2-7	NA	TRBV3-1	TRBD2	CASSRGLSGNGYEQYF	TGTGCCAGCAGCCGAGGGCTTAGCGGGAATGGATACGAGCAGTACTTC
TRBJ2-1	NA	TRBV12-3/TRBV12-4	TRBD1	CASSSRAGTGNEQFF	TGTGCCAGCAGTTCTAGGGCAGGGACAGGCAATGAGCAGTTCTTC
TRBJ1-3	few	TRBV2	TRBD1	CARAQGSSGNTIYF	TGTGCCAGAGCACAGGGGTCTTCTGGAAACACCATATATTTT
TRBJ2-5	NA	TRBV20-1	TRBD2	CCAMTSWSRVFQTQYF	TGCTGTGCAATGACTAGCTGGAGTCGGGTTTTTCAGACCCAGTACTTC
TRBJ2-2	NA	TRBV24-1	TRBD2	CATRGLAGNTGELFF	TGTGCCACCAGAGGACTAGCGGGGAACACCGGGGAGCTGTTTTTT
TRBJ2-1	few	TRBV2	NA	CASSEPGATYNEQFF	TGTGCCAGCAGTGAACCGGGGGCGACCTACAATGAGCAGTTCTTC
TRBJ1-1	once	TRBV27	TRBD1	CASSLSTGMNTEAFF	TGTGCCAGCAGTTTATCGACAGGGATGAACACTGAAGCTTTCTTT
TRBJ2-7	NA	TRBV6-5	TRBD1	CAIGQGITEQYF	TGTGCGATTGGACAGGGGATCACCGAGCAGTACTTC
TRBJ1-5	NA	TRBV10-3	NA	CAISEQGEGQPQHF	TGTGCCATCAGTGAACAGGGTGAAGGCCAGCCCCAGCATTTT
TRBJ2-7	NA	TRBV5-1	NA	CASSLGAGSPYEQYF	TGCGCCAGCAGCTTGGGCGCCGGAAGTCCCTACGAGCAGTACTTC
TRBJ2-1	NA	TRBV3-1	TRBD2	CASSEAGGTYNEQFF	TGTGCCAGCAGCGAAGCGGGAGGTACTTACAATGAGCAGTTCTTC
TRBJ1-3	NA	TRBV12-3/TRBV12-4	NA	CATRLTEAGNTIYF	TGTGCCACGCGCCTCACGGAGGCTGGAAACACCATATATTTT
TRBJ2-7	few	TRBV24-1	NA	CATSDSPPAYEQYF	TGTGCCACCAGTGATTCGCCGCCAGCCTACGAGCAGTACTTC
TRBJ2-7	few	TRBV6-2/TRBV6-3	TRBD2	CASSYMAGVPPQSYEQYF	TGTGCCAGCAGTTATATGGCGGGGGTCCCACCCCAGTCCTACGAGCAGTACTTC
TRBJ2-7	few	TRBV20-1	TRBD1	CSARWTGGSYEQYF	TGCAGTGCTAGATGGACAGGGGGGTCGTACGAGCAGTACTTC
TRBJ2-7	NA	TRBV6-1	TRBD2	CASRGTSGGSSYEQYF	TGTGCCAGCAGGGGTACGAGCGGGGGCAGCTCCTACGAGCAGTACTTC
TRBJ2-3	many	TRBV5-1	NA	CASSVNGARGADTQYF	TGCGCCAGCAGCGTTAATGGTGCGCGGGGCGCAGATACGCAGTATTTT
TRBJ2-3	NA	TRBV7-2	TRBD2	CASSSLAGGPPDTQYF	TGTGCCAGCAGCTCTTTAGCGGGGGGCCCCCCAGATACGCAGTATTTT
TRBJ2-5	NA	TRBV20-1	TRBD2	CSAASGLVKETQYF	TGCAGTGCTGCCTCGGGACTAGTCAAAGAGACCCAGTACTTC
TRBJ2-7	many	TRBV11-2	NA	CASSQDRFSGGPPYEQYF	TGTGCCAGCAGCCAAGACCGCTTCTCGGGGGGCCCCCCTTACGAGCAGTACTTC
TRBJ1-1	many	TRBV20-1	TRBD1	CSARDRAGTEAFF	TGCAGTGCACGGGACAGGGCGGGCACTGAAGCTTTCTTT
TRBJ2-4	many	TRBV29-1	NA	CSVEAGAKNIQYF	TGCAGCGTTGAAGCGGGGGCCAAAAACATTCAGTACTTC
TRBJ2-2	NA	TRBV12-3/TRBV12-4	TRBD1	CASGLGTGRTGELFF	TGTGCCAGCGGGCTCGGGACAGGGAGAACCGGGGAGCTGTTTTTT
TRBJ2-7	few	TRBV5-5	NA	CASSIGPSHEQYF	TGTGCCAGCAGCATAGGACCTAGCCACGAGCAGTACTTC
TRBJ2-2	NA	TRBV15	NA	CATSRLDRSTGELFF	TGTGCCACCAGCAGATTGGACAGATCCACCGGGGAGCTGTTTTTT
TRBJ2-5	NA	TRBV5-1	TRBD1	CASSLWGTGGLGETQYF	TGCGCCAGCAGCTTGTGGGGGACAGGGGGTCTGGGAGAGACCCAGTACTTC
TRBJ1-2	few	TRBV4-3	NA	CASSQATRKGTNYGYTF	TGCGCCAGCAGCCAAGCTACTAGGAAAGGGACTAACTATGGCTACACCTTC
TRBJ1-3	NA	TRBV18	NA	CASSPGIPSGNTIYF	TGTGCCAGCTCACCAGGGATCCCCTCTGGAAACACCATATATTTT
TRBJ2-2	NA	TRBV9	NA	CASSPLGPNTGELFF	TGTGCCAGCAGCCCCTTGGGCCCGAACACCGGGGAGCTGTTTTTT
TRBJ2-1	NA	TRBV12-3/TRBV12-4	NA	CASSTRPNEQFF	TGTGCCAGCAGTACCCGACCCAATGAGCAGTTCTTC
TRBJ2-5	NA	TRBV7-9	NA	CASSGTQGPETQYF	TGTGCCAGCAGCGGGACTCAGGGTCCAGAGACCCAGTACTTC
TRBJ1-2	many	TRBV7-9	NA	CASSLTGQPITGGYTF	TGTGCCAGCAGCTTAACCGGCCAACCTATAACCGGGGGCTACACCTTC